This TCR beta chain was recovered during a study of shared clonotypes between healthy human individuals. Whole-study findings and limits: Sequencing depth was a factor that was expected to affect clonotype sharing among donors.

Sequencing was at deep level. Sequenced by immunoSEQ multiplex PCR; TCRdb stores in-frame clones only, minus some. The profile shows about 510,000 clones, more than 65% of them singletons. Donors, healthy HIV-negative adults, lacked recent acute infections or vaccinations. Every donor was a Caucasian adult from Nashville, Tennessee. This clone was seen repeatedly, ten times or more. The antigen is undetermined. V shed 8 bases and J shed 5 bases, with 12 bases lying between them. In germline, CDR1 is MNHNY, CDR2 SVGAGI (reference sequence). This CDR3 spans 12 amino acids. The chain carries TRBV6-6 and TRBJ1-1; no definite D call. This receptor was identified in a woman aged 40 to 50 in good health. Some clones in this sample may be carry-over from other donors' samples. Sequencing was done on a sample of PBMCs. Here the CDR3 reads CASLLGVTEAFF. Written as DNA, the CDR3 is TGTGCCAGCCTTCTCGGGGTAACTGAAGCTTTCTTT.